Described below is a single T cell receptor (beta chain) sequence and its context. Its specificity is unknown. The table came from immunoSEQ multiplex PCR; TCRdb's copy has only in-frame clones and leaves some out. The table has 50,000 to 65,000 clones, almost 85% seen once. Chemo-refractory metastatic non-small-cell lung cancer patients underwent focal radiation alongside CTLA-4 blockade with ipilimumab. This sample is drawn from a study of radiotherapy plus CTLA-4 blockade in lung cancer. Looking at the study overall: Overall, 18% of patients showed an objective response, while 31% attained disease control.

Findings and limits, study-wide: The authors reported that early blood T cell clone dynamics, with interferon-beta, best predicted response. Blood TCR clones of tumor origin expanded after radiotherapy plus ipilimumab.

This sample comprised peripheral blood, obtained from a patient treated with radiotherapy plus ipilimumab. The clonotype was recovered from a human donor with non-small cell lung cancer whose response to radiotherapy plus ipilimumab could not be evaluated.

DNA for the CDR3: TGCGCCAGCAGCCTCCACGGGACAGGGGACACGAACACTGAAGCTTTCTTT. Translating gives CASSLHGTGDTNTEAFF. This rearrangement joins TRBV4-3 to TRBJ1-1; 10 bases agree with TRBD1. The germline CDR1 and CDR2 sequences are LGHNA and YSLEER. This CDR3 has 17 amino acids. The ends lost 4 bases at V and 1 base at J; junction bases unmatched: 9.